These T cell receptor beta chains were read from a single sample in a study of OX40 agonist ivuxolimab in advanced cancers. Only in-frame clones appear in the TCRdb table, and some are missing; sequencing was by immunoSEQ multiplex PCR. The sample consists of roughly 6,000 clones, over 70% of them appearing once. The specimen comprised CD4+ or CD8+ T cells sorted from blood, sampled in a trial of the OX40 agonist ivuxolimab. The source of these receptors is an adult with an advanced solid tumor such as melanoma, head and neck, liver or kidney cancer. Both conserved end residues are part of each CDR3. D genes are given only for firm matches. Clone size is shown for a subset of rows, as once, few, many or a class of expanded clone.

j_call d_call clone_size v_call cdr3_aa cdr3_nt
TRBJ1-5 TRBD1 NA TRBV15 CATSRDRGQGSPQHF TGTGCCACCAGCAGAGATCGGGGACAGGGATCACCCCAGCATTTT
TRBJ1-3 NA NA TRBV4-3 CASSQGSVGNTIYF TGCGCCAGCAGCCAAGGTTCCGTAGGAAACACCATATATTTT
TRBJ2-7 TRBD1 NA TRBV6-6 CASILAPGQGTYEQYF TGTGCCAGCATTCTAGCCCCGGGACAGGGAACCTACGAGCAGTACTTC
TRBJ2-1 TRBD1 NA TRBV7-9 CASSHGGTGVSHEQFF TGTGCCAGCAGCCATGGGGGCACAGGGGTTTCCCATGAGCAGTTCTTC
TRBJ1-1 NA NA TRBV5-6 CASSIMGTEAFF TGTGCCAGCAGCATAATGGGGACTGAAGCTTTCTTT
TRBJ2-7 NA NA TRBV5-5 CASSLAPGRYEQYF TGTGCCAGCAGCTTGGCCCCCGGGCGATACGAGCAGTACTTC
TRBJ1-2 NA NA TRBV4-3 CASSQDSRTGLGYTF TGCGCCAGCAGCCAAGATTCCCGAACAGGGCTAGGCTACACCTTC
TRBJ2-5 TRBD2 NA TRBV18 CASSPGRGALQETQYF TGTGCCAGCTCACCGGGGCGGGGGGCCCTCCAAGAGACCCAGTACTTC
TRBJ1-5 NA NA TRBV6-1 CASSHLGSNQPQHF TGTGCCAGCTCTCATTTGGGAAGCAATCAGCCCCAGCATTTT
TRBJ1-1 NA few TRBV5-6 CASSLGRGTEAFF TGTGCCAGCAGCTTGGGCAGGGGAACTGAAGCTTTCTTT
TRBJ1-2 NA NA TRBV7-2 CASSLVPGAGARYGYTF TGTGCCAGCAGCTTAGTGCCGGGGGCAGGGGCCCGGTATGGCTACACCTTC
TRBJ1-1 NA NA TRBV27 CASSLLGGRALKTEAFF TGTGCCAGCAGTTTATTAGGGGGGAGGGCGTTGAAGACTGAAGCTTTCTTT
TRBJ2-2 NA NA TRBV11-2 CASSLARWVEVTGELFF TGTGCCAGCAGCTTAGCTCGGTGGGTGGAGGTCACCGGGGAGCTGTTTTTT
TRBJ2-1 NA NA TRBV7-2 CASSLEQSSYNEQFF TGTGCCAGCAGCTTAGAGCAGAGCTCCTACAATGAGCAGTTCTTC
TRBJ2-4 NA NA TRBV4-3 CASSRGRGIQYF TGCGCCAGCAGCCGAGGAAGGGGCATTCAGTACTTC
TRBJ2-2 NA NA TRBV7-3 CASISRTGELFF TGTGCCAGCATTTCTCGGACCGGGGAGCTGTTTTTT
TRBJ2-2 TRBD2 NA TRBV9 CASSVVSGGRTGELFF TGTGCCAGCAGCGTAGTGTCGGGGGGTCGCACCGGGGAGCTGTTTTTT
TRBJ1-1 NA NA TRBV5-5 CASSHVEAFF TGTGCCAGCAGCCATGTCGAGGCTTTCTTT
TRBJ1-5 NA NA TRBV12-5 CASGLEPRDIWSNQPQHF TGTGCTAGTGGTTTGGAACCGAGGGACATTTGGAGCAATCAGCCCCAGCATTTT
TRBJ2-5 TRBD2 NA TRBV7-2 CASSSGGGDQETQYF TGTGCCAGCAGCTCCGGGGGGGGCGACCAAGAGACCCAGTACTTC
TRBJ2-7 NA NA TRBV6-6 CASSYSGSYEQYF TGTGCCAGCAGTTACTCAGGAAGTTACGAGCAGTACTTC
TRBJ2-7 NA NA TRBV19 CASSTSTVPYEQYF TGTGCCAGTAGTACCTCGACGGTACCCTACGAGCAGTACTTC
TRBJ2-7 NA NA TRBV27 CASSPRQYTYEQYF TGTGCCAGCAGTCCGAGACAGTACACCTACGAGCAGTACTTC
TRBJ1-3 NA NA TRBV6-1 CASSTGSSGNTIYF TGTGCCAGCTCGACAGGTTCCTCTGGAAACACCATATATTTT
TRBJ1-4 NA NA TRBV4-3 CASSPPGDEKLFF TGCGCCAGCAGCCCGCCAGGGGATGAAAAACTGTTTTTT
TRBJ1-3 NA NA TRBV5-1 CASSLERWRPIYF TGCGCCAGCAGCTTGGAGAGGTGGAGGCCCATATATTTT
TRBJ2-1 NA NA TRBV4-3 CASSRLNSLATDNEQFF TGCGCCAGCAGCCGACTAAATTCCCTAGCGACAGACAATGAGCAGTTCTTC
TRBJ1-1 NA few TRBV11-2 CASSPVQGYTEAFF TGTGCCAGCAGCCCGGTGCAGGGGTACACTGAAGCTTTCTTT
TRBJ1-1 NA NA TRBV5-1 CASSLPGARGEAFF TGCGCCAGCAGCCTCCCTGGGGCCCGAGGGGAAGCTTTCTTT
TRBJ2-7 TRBD1 NA TRBV11-3 CASSLGQGVSYEQYF TGTGCCAGCAGCCTGGGACAGGGGGTATCCTACGAGCAGTACTTC
TRBJ2-7 TRBD1 NA TRBV2 CASSGAGQGYEQYF TGTGCCAGCAGCGGCGCCGGACAGGGATACGAGCAGTACTTC
TRBJ1-6 NA NA TRBV6-5 CASSERWGNSPLHF TGTGCCAGCAGCGAAAGATGGGGTAATTCACCCCTCCACTTT
TRBJ2-3 TRBD1 few TRBV9 CASSVGPGDRGREDTQYF TGTGCCAGCAGCGTGGGACCCGGGGACAGGGGGCGCGAAGATACGCAGTATTTT
TRBJ2-2 NA NA TRBV4-3 CASSQWLETGELFF TGCGCCAGCAGCCAATGGTTGGAGACCGGGGAGCTGTTTTTT
TRBJ2-3 NA NA TRBV7-2 CASSLGSGDTQYF TGTGCCAGCAGCTTAGGTTCGGGGGATACGCAGTATTTT
TRBJ2-1 NA NA TRBV4-3 CASSQGGFYNEQFF TGCGCCAGCAGCCAAGGAGGGTTCTACAATGAGCAGTTCTTC
TRBJ2-7 NA NA TRBV15 CATSRAGLSYEQYF TGTGCCACCAGCAGGGCGGGACTCTCCTACGAGCAGTACTTC